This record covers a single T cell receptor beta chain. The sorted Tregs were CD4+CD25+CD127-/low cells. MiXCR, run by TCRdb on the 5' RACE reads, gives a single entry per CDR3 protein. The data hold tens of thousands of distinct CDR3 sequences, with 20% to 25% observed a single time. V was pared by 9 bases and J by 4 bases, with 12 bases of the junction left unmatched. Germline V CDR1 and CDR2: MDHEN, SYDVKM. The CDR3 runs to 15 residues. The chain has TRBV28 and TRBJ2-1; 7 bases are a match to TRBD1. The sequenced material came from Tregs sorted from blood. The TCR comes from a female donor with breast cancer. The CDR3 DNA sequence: TGTGCCAGTAGCAAGGGACAGTTAATTTACAATGAGCAGTTCTTC. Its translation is CASSKGQLIYNEQFF.